Presented here are 27 T cell receptor beta chains from one specimen sequenced in a study of read filtering for tumor transcriptome and immune sequencing. Molecular barcoded adaptors covering alpha/delta and beta/gamma chains were used on roughly 400 ng RNA. TCRdb fed the reads into MiXCR, producing one record per CDR3 protein. The sample holds 100,000 to 150,000 distinct CDR3 sequences, about 12% seen once. Sequenced input: a population of CD138-negative cells sorted from bone marrow. These receptors all stem from a donor at least 40 years old with multiple myeloma.

V usage is TRBV11-2 and J usage is TRBJ2-1, with 13 bases fitting TRBD2. The CDR3 length is 16 residues. Germline values: CDR1 SGHAT, CDR2 FQNNGV. V lost 5 bases, J lost 7 bases, and 8 bases stayed unmatched. CDR3 DNA: TGTGCCAGCAGCCCCTCGGGACTAGCGGGAAGAAATGAGCAGTTCTTC. Protein product: CASSPSGLAGRNEQFF.

This clonotype was found a few times. Mismatch with germline at one junction end may stem from a read error. V gene TRBV20-1 combines with J gene TRBJ2-7; the match to TRBD2 covers 8 bases. CDR1 is DFQATT and CDR2 is SNEGSKA in the germline V gene (reference sequence). This CDR3 comprises 14 residues. The CDR3 protein is CSALDREGHYGQYF. The DNA of the CDR3 is TGCAGTGCTTTAGATCGGGAGGGCCACTACGGGCAGTACTTC.

This clonotype was observed many times. The chain employs TRBV25-1 and TRBJ2-1, with D perhaps matching TRBD1 (5 bases). Trimming stripped 2 bases from V and 0 bases from J, with 11 bases between. CDR1 and CDR2 from the germline V gene are MGHDK and SYGVNS. This CDR3 has 16 amino acids. This chain's CDR3 is CASSEIQGGSYNEQFF. The CDR3, as DNA: TGTGCCAGCAGTGAAATTCAGGGTGGCTCCTACAATGAGCAGTTCTTC.

The sample holds many counts of this clonotype. V usage is TRBV29-1 and J usage is TRBJ2-5; D gene ambiguous. V was cut by 0 bases and J by 0 bases, with 5 bases left in between. The germline gives CDR1 SQVTM, CDR2 ANQGSEA. This CDR3 has 13 residues. CDR3 in DNA: TGCAGCGTTGAAGACGGCCACCAAGAGACCCAGTACTTC. This encodes CSVEDGHQETQYF.

This clonotype was picked up many times. The J gene is TRBJ2-3, the V gene TRBV7-9; 9 bases are shared with TRBD2. There are 14 residues in the CDR3. V gave up 8 bases and J gave up 0 bases; unmatched junction bases: 3. Per germline, CDR1 SEHNR and CDR2 FQNEAQ (reference sequence). Written as DNA, the CDR3 is TGTGCCAGCTATACTAGCGGGAGCACAGATACGCAGTATTTT. Its translation is CASYTSGSTDTQYF.

Ten or more counts support this clonotype. The chain has TRBV4-1 and TRBJ1-2; D is ambiguous. The CDR3 runs to 16 residues. Trimming shortened V by 7 bases and J by 2 bases, and 20 bases separated the two germline ends. From germline, CDR1 is MGHRA and CDR2 YSYEKL. CDR3 residues: CASNYKLGPLNYGYTF. CDR3 in DNA: TGCGCCAGCAATTATAAACTCGGACCGCTAAACTATGGCTACACCTTC.

This clonotype was detected many times. V gene TRBV11-2 combines with J gene TRBJ2-7, with TRBD2 identical over 11 bases. This CDR3 has 17 residues. Losses at the gene ends were 5 bases for V and 5 bases for J; bases not matched to a gene: 14. Germline lookup yields CDR1 SGHAT and CDR2 FQNNGV. CDR3 amino acids: CASSTLLAGAQVDEQYF. The CDR3, as DNA: TGTGCCAGCAGCACCCTACTAGCGGGAGCCCAAGTGGACGAGCAGTACTTC.

This clonotype was seen many times. One end of the junction does not line up with germline, which may come from a read error. V gene TRBV30 combines with J gene TRBJ2-7, with D hard to call. The CDR3 is 12 residues long. Germline CDR1 is GTSNPN and CDR2 is SVGIG (reference sequence). The CDR3 DNA is TGTGCCTGGACCCCCGGTACCTACGAGCGGTACTTC. As protein: CAWTPGTYERYF.

In this sample, this clonotype turned up many times. V and J are TRBV12-3 or TRBV12-4 and TRBJ2-2; 8 bases map to TRBD1. CDR3 length: 15 amino acids. V lost 5 bases, J lost 3 bases, and 5 bases stayed unmatched. CDR3 loop: CASSPPDRDTGELFF. The CDR3 DNA sequence: TGTGCCAGCAGTCCGCCGGACAGGGACACCGGGGAGCTGTTTTTT.

Many counts were recorded for this clonotype. The chain combines TRBV20-1 with TRBJ2-2; no firm D call. This CDR3 is 16 amino acids long. Germline values: CDR1 DFQATT, CDR2 SNEGSKA (reference sequence). Trimming pared 5 bases from V and 0 bases from J, leaving 16 bases between. CDR3 DNA: TGCAGTGCTCCTGACCCGGGCCGGGCGAACACCGGGGAGCTGTTTTTT. This codes for CSAPDPGRANTGELFF.

Comments on this clonotype: A much larger clone lies a single base off, so this may be a read error. The chain has TRBV7-9 and TRBJ2-1; 9 nucleotides line up with TRBD2. This CDR3 comprises 17 residues. Germline V gene lookup returns CDR1 SEHNR and CDR2 FQNEAQ (reference sequence). CDR3 coding DNA: TGTGCCAGCAGCTTAGAGCGCGGGAGGGTTTTCTACAATGAGCAGCTCTTC. Translation: CASSLERGRVFYNEQLF.

This clonotype has just a few counts. A much more abundant neighbour one base away suggests this may be a read error. CDR3 DNA sequence: TGTGCCAGCAGCTTCGGGACTAGTCGTGAGCAGTTCTTC. This codes for CASSFGTSREQFF. This chain links TRBV11-3 with TRBJ2-1, with 8 bases fitting TRBD2. V lost 3 bases to trimming and J lost 9 bases; unmatched junction nucleotides: 4. The CDR3 has 13 amino acids. CDR1 is SGHNT, CDR2 YENEEA, per germline. The full variable domain, in which reference TRBV11-3 and TRBJ2-1 provide the parts outside the CDR3, is EAGVVQSPRYKIIEKKQPVAFWCNPISGHNTLYWYLQNLGQGPELLIRYENEEAVDDSQLPKDRFSAERLKGVDSTLKIQPAELGDSAVYLCASSFGTSREQFFGPGTRLTVL.

Concerning this clonotype itself: Being one base from a much bigger clone, this may be a read error. The CDR3 DNA reads as TGTGCCAGTGGTAAGTTAAACGACAATCAGCCCCAGCATTTT. Translating gives CASGKLNDNQPQHF. The J gene is TRBJ1-5, the V gene TRBV19; no reliable D call. Deletions cut 8 bases from V and 3 bases from J, with 14 bases between. This CDR3 has 14 residues. In germline, CDR1 is LNHDA, CDR2 SQIVND (reference sequence).

This clonotype has ten or more counts. This chain connects TRBV7-2 to TRBJ2-1; 9 positions match TRBD1. Looked up from germline, CDR1 is SGHTA and CDR2 is FQGNSA. V shed 5 bases and J 6 bases; nucleotides not matched to a gene: 14. The CDR3 runs to 17 residues. CDR3 in DNA: TGTGCCAGCAGCCTGTTCGCCTCGGGACAGGGAATCAATGAGCAGTTCTTC. Residues: CASSLFASGQGINEQFF.

This clonotype was observed at least ten times. The chain uses TRBV5-6 and TRBJ2-1, with TRBD1 matching 12 bases. V shed 6 bases and J 3 bases; nucleotides not matched to a gene: 10. The CDR3 consists of 17 residues. Germline values: CDR1 SGHDT, CDR2 YYEEEE. In DNA form, the CDR3 reads TGTGCCAGCACCAGGGACAGGGGGCTGTCCGTCTACAATGAGCAGTTCTTC. Residues: CASTRDRGLSVYNEQFF.

This clonotype was seen only a few times. The chain is built from TRBV5-1 and TRBJ2-5, with D possibly matching TRBD1 (6 bases). V lost 0 bases and J 2 bases, leaving 23 bases between the germline ends. Germline-derived CDR1 and CDR2 are SGHRS and YFSETQ. This CDR3 has 19 amino acids. The CDR3 protein is CASSLVLPGTSPGQETQYF. CDR3 bases: TGCGCCAGCAGCTTGGTTCTGCCAGGGACAAGCCCGGGACAAGAGACCCAGTACTTC. Combining the CDR3 with reference TRBV5-1 and TRBJ2-5 gives the whole variable domain KAGVTQTPRYLIKTRGQQVTLSCSPISGHRSVSWYQQTPGQGLQFLFEYFSETQRNKGNFPGRFSGRQFSNSRSEMNVSTLELGDSALYLCASSLVLPGTSPGQETQYFGPGTRLLVL.

This clonotype came up many times. In DNA form, the CDR3 reads TGCAGTGCTAGAGATGGCCAGCGGGCGAACACCGGGGAGCTGTTTTTT. This sequence encodes CSARDGQRANTGELFF. This sequence joins TRBV20-1 and TRBJ2-2; D may be TRBD2 (6 bases). The ends were cut back, 0 bases at V and 0 bases at J, with 11 bases in the middle. The germline V gene has CDR1 DFQATT and CDR2 SNEGSKA (reference sequence). This CDR3 contains 16 residues.

This clonotype was found many times. V and J are TRBV5-1 and TRBJ1-2; 9 nucleotides match TRBD1. Germline trimming cut 4 bases from V and 9 bases from J; bases unmatched to any gene: 10. This CDR3 spans 14 amino acids. CDR1 SGHRS and CDR2 YFSETQ come from the germline V gene. CDR3 region: CASSPGGQGISYTF. CDR3 bases: TGCGCCAGCAGCCCTGGGGGACAGGGCATAAGCTACACCTTC.

This clonotype has a handful of counts. This may stem from a read error, because a much larger clone lies one nucleotide away. The J gene is TRBJ1-1, the V gene TRBV25-1; TRBD1 might be the D (5 bases). Germline CDR1 is MGHDK and CDR2 is SYGVNS. This CDR3 has 14 amino acids. In nucleotides, the CDR3 is TGTGCCAGCAGTGATCCAGGGACGAACACTGGAGCTTTCTTT. Translation: CASSDPGTNTGAFF.

This clonotype showed up many times. The chain has TRBV7-2 and TRBJ2-3, with D tentatively TRBD1 or TRBD2 (5 bases each). Trimming stripped 4 bases from V and 6 bases from J, with 20 bases between. The CDR3 runs 16 residues. Germline V lookup: CDR1 SGHTA, CDR2 FQGNSA. The CDR3 region has the DNA TGTGCCAGCAGCTCTCTCCCGGGACGCCGTTGGGATACGCAGTATTTT. Amino acids: CASSSLPGRRWDTQYF.

This clonotype was seen ten or more times. The rearrangement uses TRBV7-2 and TRBJ1-1; 9 positions agree with TRBD1. Per the germline V gene, CDR1 is SGHTA and CDR2 is FQGNSA. This CDR3 comprises 15 residues. V lost 3 bases, J lost 4 bases, and 6 bases stayed unmatched. This CDR3 is CASSFTGGVTTEAFF. The CDR3 region has the DNA TGTGCCAGCAGCTTCACAGGGGGCGTGACCACTGAAGCTTTCTTT.

This clonotype was detected many times. V is TRBV13 and J is TRBJ2-3; tentative D call: TRBD1 (5 bases). Germline V gene lookup returns CDR1 PRHDT and CDR2 FYEKMQ (reference sequence). This CDR3 is built from 15 residues. With 0 bases removed from V and 1 base from J, the gap between germline ends came to 8 bases. The CDR3 is CASSLGGVGTDTQYF. The CDR3, as DNA: TGTGCCAGCAGCTTAGGAGGGGTCGGCACAGATACGCAGTATTTT. The entire variable domain, with the rest obtained from reference TRBV13 and TRBJ2-3, is as follows: AAGVIQSPRHLIKEKRETATLKCYPIPRHDTVYWYQQGPGQDPQFLISFYEKMQSDKGSIPDRFSAQQFSDYHSELNMSSLELGDSALYFCASSLGGVGTDTQYFGPGTRLTVL.

This clonotype was detected many times. V gene TRBV7-2 combines with J gene TRBJ2-3; TRBD2 might be the D (6 bases). In germline, CDR1 is SGHTA, CDR2 FQGNSA. V lost 6 bases, J lost 0 bases, and 10 bases lay in between. The CDR3 extends over 14 amino acids. The CDR3 spells CASRGGPSTDTQYF. The CDR3 DNA reads as TGTGCCAGCAGGGGGGGACCCAGCACAGATACGCAGTATTTT.

This clonotype was detected many times. The chain links TRBV20-1 to TRBJ1-1; TRBD1 matches 7 bases. The CDR3 sequence is 15 residues long. In germline, CDR1 is DFQATT, CDR2 SNEGSKA (reference sequence). Trimming removed 3 bases from V and 1 base from J; junction bases left unmatched: 8. The CDR3 bases are TGCAGTGCTAGTGGATCCTGGACAGGGAACACTGAAGCTTTCTTT. Translation gives CSASGSWTGNTEAFF.

This clonotype was seen repeatedly, ten times or more. This rearrangement joins TRBV7-2 to TRBJ2-1; the match to TRBD1 covers 7 bases. Germline lookup yields CDR1 SGHTA and CDR2 FQGNSA. CDR3 length equals 14 residues. Trimming at V came to 5 bases and at J to 7 bases, leaving 8 bases not matched to a gene. The CDR3 reads CASSPETGDNEQFF. The CDR3 DNA reads TGTGCCAGCAGCCCCGAAACAGGGGATAATGAGCAGTTCTTC.

This clonotype was seen repeatedly, ten times or more. The CDR3 sequence is CASSQTPRETQYF. In DNA, the CDR3 is TGCGCCAGCAGCCAAACTCCCCGGGAGACCCAGTACTTC. The J gene is TRBJ2-5, the V gene TRBV4-3; D unresolved. This CDR3 is 13 amino acids long. V was trimmed by 2 bases and J by 5 bases, leaving 9 bases between them. Germline values: CDR1 LGHNA, CDR2 YSLEER.

This clonotype showed up many times. The V gene is TRBV9, the J gene TRBJ2-2; D possibly corresponds to TRBD2 (5 bases). The CDR3 consists of 15 residues. Germline V CDR1 and CDR2: SGDLS, YYNGEE. Trimming left V 4 bases short and J 2 bases short, with 12 bases between. CDR3 region: CASSPRTGNTGELFF. The CDR3 nucleotides read TGTGCCAGCAGCCCCAGGACGGGAAACACCGGGGAGCTGTTTTTT. Full variable domain (missing parts from reference TRBV9 and TRBJ2-2): DSGVTQTPKHLITATGQRVTLRCSPRSGDLSVYWYQQSLDQGLQFLIQYYNGEERAKGNILERFSAQQFPDLHSELNLSSLELGDSALYFCASSPRTGNTGELFFGEGSRLTVL.